The 4 T cell receptor beta chains below were found in one sample sequenced in a study of shared clonotypes between healthy human individuals. TCRdb's table, derived via immunoSEQ multiplex PCR, lists solely in-frame clones and lacks some. The sample yields about 1 million clones, under 80% seen once. Specimen: memory CD4+ T cells sorted from blood. Subset indicated: CD45RA-negative fraction. These receptors all stem from a man aged 18 to 30 in good health.

V usage is TRBV4-3 and J usage is TRBJ2-2, with TRBD2 matching over 9 bases. This CDR3 is 15 amino acids long. CDR1 is LGHNA, CDR2 YSLEER, per germline. The V segment lost 0 bases and the J segment 8 bases; nucleotides outside the gene matches: 4. As DNA, the CDR3 is TGCGCCAGCAGCCAAGACAATAGCGGGAGAGGGGAGCTGTTTTTT. Translated: CASSQDNSGRGELFF.

With respect to this clone: Other nucleotide sequences in the sample specify the same CDR3. The CDR3 nucleotides read TGTGCCAGCAGTTTGGGGGGTTATGGCTACACCTTC. It is translated as CASSLGGYGYTF. This rearrangement joins TRBV28 to TRBJ1-2; D might be TRBD1 (5 bases). Germline-derived CDR1 and CDR2 are MDHEN and SYDVKM. Trimming took off 3 bases at V and 5 bases at J, with 7 bases between the two ends. The CDR3 consists of 12 residues.

This chain joins TRBV10-3 and TRBJ1-1; TRBD1 might be the D (6 bases). CDR1 and CDR2 from the germline V gene are ENHRY and SYGVKD. Trimming left V 3 bases short and J 5 bases short, with 13 bases between. There are 14 residues in the CDR3. The CDR3 here is CAISDFQGSTEAFF. CDR3 nucleotides: TGTGCCATCAGTGATTTTCAGGGGAGTACTGAAGCTTTCTTT.

The chain combines TRBV27 with TRBJ1-2; D perhaps matches TRBD1 (5 bases). V lost 5 bases and J 2 bases, leaving 15 bases between the germline ends. Germline loops: CDR1 MNHEY, CDR2 SMNVEV (reference sequence). CDR3 length equals 15 residues. The chain's CDR3 is CASSTGQGRNYGYTF. The DNA of the CDR3 is TGTGCCAGCAGTACCGGTCAGGGCCGAAACTATGGCTACACCTTC.